Listed below are T cell receptor beta chains from one sample, sequenced in a study of technical replicates of blood from several donors. Produced via immunoSEQ multiplex PCR; TCRdb's table is partial and in-frame only. The repertoire holds tens of thousands of clones, with approximately 94% as singletons. The sample taken for sequencing was T cells isolated from PBMCs. The receptors come from a human donor in good health. Each CDR3 is given with its conserved first and last residue. The D gene is left open where the match is weak. Where a row states a size, it is once, few, many or the class of an expanded clone; other rows omit it.

TRBV9	.	.	17	TRBJ1-5	CASSASGTADSNQPQHF	TGTGCCAGCAGCGCGAGCGGGACGGCCGACAGCAATCAGCCCCAGCATTTT
TRBV5-8	.	.	16	TRBJ2-7	CASSLGQGALSYEQYF	TGTGCCAGCAGCTTGGGGCAGGGTGCCCTATCCTACGAGCAGTACTTC
TRBV7-8	.	TRBD2	15	TRBJ2-4	CASSLSTGGINIQYF	TGTGCCAGCAGCTTATCTACGGGGGGGATCAACATTCAGTACTTC
TRBV9	.	TRBD1	18	TRBJ2-3	CASSPIALAGGNADTQYF	TGTGCCAGCAGCCCGATCGCCCTGGCAGGGGGCAATGCAGATACGCAGTATTTT
TRBV19	.	TRBD1	18	TRBJ1-2	CASSPDAGRTGIVYGYTF	TGTGCCAGTAGTCCCGATGCCGGTAGGACAGGGATTGTGTATGGCTACACCTTC
TRBV30	.	.	17	TRBJ1-6	CAWQWAGLFSYNSPLHF	TGTGCCTGGCAATGGGCAGGGCTCTTCTCCTATAATTCACCCCTCCACTTT
TRBV28	once	TRBD1	14	TRBJ2-7	CASRRTGAHYEQYF	TGTGCCAGCAGAAGGACAGGGGCCCACTACGAGCAGTACTTC
TRBV6-6	.	TRBD2	16	TRBJ2-3	CASSYFSGGAGDTQYF	TGTGCCAGCAGTTACTTTAGCGGGGGGGCCGGGGATACGCAGTATTTT
TRBV10-3	.	TRBD2	15	TRBJ2-6	CAISGGGTGANVLTF	TGTGCCATCAGTGGGGGGGGTACTGGGGCCAACGTCCTGACTTTC
TRBV7-2	once	.	18	TRBJ2-7	CASSPTFPGLLYLAEQYF	TGTGCCAGCAGCCCCACATTTCCGGGTCTCCTCTATCTTGCCGAGCAGTACTTC
TRBV6-5	.	TRBD1	15	TRBJ1-1	CASRGQGAGLTEAFF	TGTGCCAGCAGGGGCCAGGGGGCAGGCTTAACTGAAGCTTTCTTT
TRBV7-9	.	TRBD2	18	TRBJ2-1	CASSLVPLTGAGAREQFF	TGTGCCAGCAGCTTAGTCCCCCTTACGGGAGCGGGAGCTAGGGAGCAGTTCTTC
TRBV29-1	.	TRBD1	12	TRBJ1-2	CSVPDREGGYTF	TGCAGCGTCCCGGACAGGGAGGGTGGCTACACCTTC
TRBV6-5	.	.	14	TRBJ2-1	CASSYSGQYNEQFF	TGTGCCAGCAGTTACTCTGGGCAGTACAATGAGCAGTTCTTC
TRBV7-7	.	TRBD2	15	TRBJ2-1	CASSSGLAGVGEQFF	TGTGCCAGCAGCTCCGGACTAGCGGGAGTAGGGGAGCAGTTCTTC
TRBV5-4	.	TRBD1	14	TRBJ1-2	CASSLDPGGYGYTF	TGTGCCAGCAGCTTGGACCCAGGGGGCTATGGCTACACCTTC
TRBV15	.	TRBD1	14	TRBJ2-7	CATSPHGQDYEQYF	TGTGCCACCAGCCCCCATGGACAGGACTACGAGCAGTACTTC
TRBV4-2	.	TRBD1	24	TRBJ1-1	CASSRRTVRQGEPESWHMNTEAFF	TGTGCCAGCAGCCGAAGGACCGTACGACAGGGTGAACCCGAATCGTGGCACATGAACACTGAAGCTTTCTTT